The T cell receptor beta chain described here comes from a study of molecular identifiers for immune sequencing clone quantification. Generation of bulk TCR libraries relied on previously described methods and listed TCR primers. TCRdb re-called the PCR reads through MiXCR, storing one row per CDR3 protein. The table has around 100,000 distinct CDR3 sequences, about 35% seen once. In this sample, this clonotype turned up a few times. The receptor was derived from a human donor in good health. Some libraries in this study had Jurkat cell RNA spiked in. The sequenced sample was naive CD8+ T cells from blood, with Jurkat cell RNA spiked in. Subset in this sample: FACS-sorted CD8+CD4-CCR7+CD45RA+ naive T cells.

CDR3 sequence: CASSVEGQNYGYTF. CDR3 DNA sequence: TGTGCCAGCAGCGTAGAGGGGCAGAACTATGGCTACACCTTC. This chain links TRBV9 with TRBJ1-2; a weak D match, TRBD1 (5 bases). V was shortened by 0 bases and J by 2 bases, with 8 bases between the two germline ends. The CDR3 length is 14 residues. Germline-derived CDR1 and CDR2 are SGDLS and YYNGEE.